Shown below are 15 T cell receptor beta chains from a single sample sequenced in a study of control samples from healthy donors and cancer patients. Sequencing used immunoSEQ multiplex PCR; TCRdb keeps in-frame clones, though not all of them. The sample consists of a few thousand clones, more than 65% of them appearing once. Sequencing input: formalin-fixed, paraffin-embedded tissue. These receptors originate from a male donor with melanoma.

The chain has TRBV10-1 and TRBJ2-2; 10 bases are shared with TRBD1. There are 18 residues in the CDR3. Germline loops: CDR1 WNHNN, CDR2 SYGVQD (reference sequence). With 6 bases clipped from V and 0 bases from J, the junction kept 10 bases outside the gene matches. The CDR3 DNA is TGCGCCAGCAGCGGACAGGGGGGATTAATCGCGAACACCGGGGAGCTGTTTTTT. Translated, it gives CASSGQGGLIANTGELFF.

CDR3 in DNA: TGTGCCAGTAGTATTTTGGGACTAGCGGGATCCCGGTCGGAGCAGTTCTTC. As protein: CASSILGLAGSRSEQFF. This chain links TRBV19 with TRBJ2-1, with 13 bases aligning to TRBD2. The CDR3 runs 17 residues. The junction had 12 bases not matched to a gene; V was cut back by 3 bases and J by 10 bases. CDR1 is LNHDA and CDR2 is SQIVND in the germline V gene (reference sequence). The full variable domain, rest sourced from reference TRBV19 and TRBJ2-1, is DGGITQSPKYLFRKEGQNVTLSCEQNLNHDAMYWYRQDPGQGLRLIYYSQIVNDFQKGDIAEGYSVSREKKESFPLTVTSAQKNPTAFYLCASSILGLAGSRSEQFFGPGTRLTVL.

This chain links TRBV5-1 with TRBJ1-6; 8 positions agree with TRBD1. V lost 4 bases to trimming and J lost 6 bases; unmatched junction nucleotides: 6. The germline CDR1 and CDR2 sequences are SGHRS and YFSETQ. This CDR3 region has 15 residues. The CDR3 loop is CASSVQGGANSPLHF. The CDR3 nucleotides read TGCGCCAGCAGCGTACAGGGGGGCGCTAATTCACCCCTCCACTTT.

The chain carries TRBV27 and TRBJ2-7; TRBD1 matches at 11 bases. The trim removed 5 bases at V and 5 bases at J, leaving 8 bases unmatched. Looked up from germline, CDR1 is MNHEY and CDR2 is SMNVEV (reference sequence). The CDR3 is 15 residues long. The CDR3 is CASSPRTGGFHEQYF. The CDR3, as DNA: TGTGCCAGCAGTCCGCGGACAGGGGGCTTCCACGAGCAGTACTTC.

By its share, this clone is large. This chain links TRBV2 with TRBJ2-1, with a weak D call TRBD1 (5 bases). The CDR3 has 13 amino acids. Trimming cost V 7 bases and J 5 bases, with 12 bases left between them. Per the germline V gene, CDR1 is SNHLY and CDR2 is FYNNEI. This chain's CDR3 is CASNRQTHNEQFF. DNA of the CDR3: TGTGCCAGCAACAGACAGACACACAATGAGCAGTTCTTC.

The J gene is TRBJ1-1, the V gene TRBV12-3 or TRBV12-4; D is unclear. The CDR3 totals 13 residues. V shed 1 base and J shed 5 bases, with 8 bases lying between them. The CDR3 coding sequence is TGTGCCAGCAGTTTAGGCAGGTGGACTGAAGCTTTCTTT. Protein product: CASSLGRWTEAFF.

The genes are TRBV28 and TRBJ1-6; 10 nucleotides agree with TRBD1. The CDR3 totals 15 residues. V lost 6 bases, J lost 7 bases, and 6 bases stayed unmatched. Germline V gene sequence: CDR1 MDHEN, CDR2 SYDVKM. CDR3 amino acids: CASRISTGGNSPLHF. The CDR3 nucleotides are TGTGCCAGCAGGATTTCGACAGGGGGCAATTCACCCCTCCACTTT.

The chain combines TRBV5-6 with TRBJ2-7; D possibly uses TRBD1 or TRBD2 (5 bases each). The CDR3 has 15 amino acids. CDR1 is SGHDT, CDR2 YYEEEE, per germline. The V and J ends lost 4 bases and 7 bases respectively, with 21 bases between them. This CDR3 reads CASSPRDQPLSEQYF. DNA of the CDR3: TGTGCCAGCAGCCCCCGGGACCAACCACTTAGTGAGCAGTACTTC.

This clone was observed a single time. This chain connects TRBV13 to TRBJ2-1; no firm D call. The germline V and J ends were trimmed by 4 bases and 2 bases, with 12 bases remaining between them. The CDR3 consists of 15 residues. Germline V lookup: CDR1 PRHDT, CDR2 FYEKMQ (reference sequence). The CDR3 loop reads CASSSRRRAYNEQFF. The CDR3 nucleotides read TGTGCCAGCAGCTCCCGAAGACGAGCCTACAATGAGCAGTTCTTC.

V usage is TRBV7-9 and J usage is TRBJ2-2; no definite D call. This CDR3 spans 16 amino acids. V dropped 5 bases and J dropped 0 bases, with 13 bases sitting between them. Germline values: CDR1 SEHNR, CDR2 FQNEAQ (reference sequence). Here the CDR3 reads CASSLTRFANTGELFF. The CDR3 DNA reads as TGTGCCAGCAGCCTGACTCGGTTCGCGAACACCGGGGAGCTGTTTTTT.

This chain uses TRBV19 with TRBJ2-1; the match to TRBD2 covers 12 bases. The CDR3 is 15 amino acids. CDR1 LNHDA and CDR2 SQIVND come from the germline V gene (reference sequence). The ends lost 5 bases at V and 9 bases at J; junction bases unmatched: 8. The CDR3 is CASSVTSGSPSEQFF. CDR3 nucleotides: TGTGCCAGTAGTGTGACTAGCGGGAGCCCTAGTGAGCAGTTCTTC.

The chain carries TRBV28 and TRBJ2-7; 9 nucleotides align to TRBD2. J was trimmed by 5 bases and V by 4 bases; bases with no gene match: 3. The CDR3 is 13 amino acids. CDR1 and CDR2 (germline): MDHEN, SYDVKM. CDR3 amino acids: CASSSSGTDEQYF. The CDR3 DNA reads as TGTGCCAGCAGTTCTAGCGGGACGGACGAGCAGTACTTC.

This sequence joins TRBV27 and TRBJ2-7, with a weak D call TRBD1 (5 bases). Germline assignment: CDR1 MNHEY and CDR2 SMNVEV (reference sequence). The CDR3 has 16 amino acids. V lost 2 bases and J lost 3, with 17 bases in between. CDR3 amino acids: CASSLGASGHDYEQYF. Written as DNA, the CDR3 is TGTGCCAGCAGTTTAGGGGCCTCTGGACACGACTACGAGCAGTACTTC.

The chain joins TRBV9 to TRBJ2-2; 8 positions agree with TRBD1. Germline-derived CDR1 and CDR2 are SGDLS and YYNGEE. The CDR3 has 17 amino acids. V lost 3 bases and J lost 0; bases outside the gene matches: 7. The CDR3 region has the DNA TGTGCCAGCAGCGACCCCCGACAGGGGACGAACACCGGGGAGCTGTTTTTT. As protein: CASSDPRQGTNTGELFF.

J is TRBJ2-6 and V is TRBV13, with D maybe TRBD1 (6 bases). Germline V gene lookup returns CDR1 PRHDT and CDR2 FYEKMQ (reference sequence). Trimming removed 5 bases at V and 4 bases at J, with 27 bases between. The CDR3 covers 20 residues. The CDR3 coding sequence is TGTGCCAGCAGCAGGCGCAACTCAGGGGTTTCCCTTGGAGGGGCCAACGTCCTGACTTTC. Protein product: CASSRRNSGVSLGGANVLTF.